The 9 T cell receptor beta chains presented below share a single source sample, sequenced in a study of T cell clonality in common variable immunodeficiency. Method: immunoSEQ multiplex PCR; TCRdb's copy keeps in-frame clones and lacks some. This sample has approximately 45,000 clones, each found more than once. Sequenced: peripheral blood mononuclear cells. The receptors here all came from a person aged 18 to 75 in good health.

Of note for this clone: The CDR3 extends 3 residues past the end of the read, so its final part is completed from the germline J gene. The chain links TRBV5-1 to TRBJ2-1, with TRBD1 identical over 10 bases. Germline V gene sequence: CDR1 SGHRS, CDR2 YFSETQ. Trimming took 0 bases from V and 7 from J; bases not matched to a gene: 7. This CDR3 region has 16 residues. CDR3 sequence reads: CASSLVTGDRGNEQFF. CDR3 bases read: TGCGCCAGCAGCTTGGTCACTGGGGACAGGGGAAATGAG.

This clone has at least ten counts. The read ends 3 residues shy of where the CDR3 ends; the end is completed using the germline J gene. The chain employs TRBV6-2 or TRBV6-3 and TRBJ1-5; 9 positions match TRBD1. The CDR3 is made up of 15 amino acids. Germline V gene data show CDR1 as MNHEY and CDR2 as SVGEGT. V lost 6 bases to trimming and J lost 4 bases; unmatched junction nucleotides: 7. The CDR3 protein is CASSLGQGMNQPQHF. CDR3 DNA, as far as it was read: TGTGCCAGCAGCCTAGGACAGGGGATGAATCAGCCC.

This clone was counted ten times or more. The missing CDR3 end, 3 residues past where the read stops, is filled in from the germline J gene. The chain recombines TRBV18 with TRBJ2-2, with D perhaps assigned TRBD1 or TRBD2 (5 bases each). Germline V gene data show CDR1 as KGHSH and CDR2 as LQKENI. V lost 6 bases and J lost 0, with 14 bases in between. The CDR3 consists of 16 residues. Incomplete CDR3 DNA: TGTGCCAGCTCCACAGTGAGGGGTGCGAACACCGGGGAG. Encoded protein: CASSTVRGANTGE. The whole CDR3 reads CASSTVRGANTGELFF.

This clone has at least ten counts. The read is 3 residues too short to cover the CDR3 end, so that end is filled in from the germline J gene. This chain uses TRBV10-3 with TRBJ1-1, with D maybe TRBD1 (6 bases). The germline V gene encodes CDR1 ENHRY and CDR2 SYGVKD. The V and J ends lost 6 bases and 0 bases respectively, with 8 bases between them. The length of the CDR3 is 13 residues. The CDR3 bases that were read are TGTGCCATCAGGACAGGCCTGAACACTGAA. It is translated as CAIRTGLNTE. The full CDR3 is CAIRTGLNTEAFF.

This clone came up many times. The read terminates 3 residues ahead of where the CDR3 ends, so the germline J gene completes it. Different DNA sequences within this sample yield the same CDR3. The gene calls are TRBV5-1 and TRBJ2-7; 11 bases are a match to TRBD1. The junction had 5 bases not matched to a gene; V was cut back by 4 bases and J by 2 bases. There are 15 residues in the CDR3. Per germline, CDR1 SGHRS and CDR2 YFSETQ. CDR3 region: CASSPPGQGAYEQYF. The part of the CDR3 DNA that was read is TGCGCCAGCAGCCCGCCGGGACAGGGGGCCTACGAG.

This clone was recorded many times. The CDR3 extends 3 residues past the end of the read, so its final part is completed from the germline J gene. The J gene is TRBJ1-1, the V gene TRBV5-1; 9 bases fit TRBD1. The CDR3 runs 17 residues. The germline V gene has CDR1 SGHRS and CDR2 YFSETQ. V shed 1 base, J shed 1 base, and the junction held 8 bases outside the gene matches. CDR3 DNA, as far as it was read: TGCGCCAGCAGCTTGCCCGGGACAGGGAACCGGAACACTGAA. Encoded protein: CASSLPGTGNRNTE. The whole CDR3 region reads CASSLPGTGNRNTEAFF.

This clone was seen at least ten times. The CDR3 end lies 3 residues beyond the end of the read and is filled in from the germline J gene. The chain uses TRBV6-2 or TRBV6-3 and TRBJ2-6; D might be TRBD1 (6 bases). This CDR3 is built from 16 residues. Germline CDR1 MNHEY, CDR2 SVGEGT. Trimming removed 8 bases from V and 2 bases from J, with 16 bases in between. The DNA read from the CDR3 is TGTGCCAGCTTCCCAGGGGAGTGGCCTGGGGCCAACGTC. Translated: CASFPGEWPGANV. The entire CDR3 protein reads CASFPGEWPGANVLTF.

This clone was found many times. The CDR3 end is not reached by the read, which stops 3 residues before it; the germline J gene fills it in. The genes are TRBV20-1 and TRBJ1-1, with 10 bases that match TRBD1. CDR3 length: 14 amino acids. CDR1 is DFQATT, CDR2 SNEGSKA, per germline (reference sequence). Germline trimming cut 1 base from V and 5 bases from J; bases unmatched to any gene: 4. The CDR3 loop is CSARGQGATTEAFF. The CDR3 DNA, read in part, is TGCAGTGCTAGAGGACAGGGGGCAACGACTGAA.

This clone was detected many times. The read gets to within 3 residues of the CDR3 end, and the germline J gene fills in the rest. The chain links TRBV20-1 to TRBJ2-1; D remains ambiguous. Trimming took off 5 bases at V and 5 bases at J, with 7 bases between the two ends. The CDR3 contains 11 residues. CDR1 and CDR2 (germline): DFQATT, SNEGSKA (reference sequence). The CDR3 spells CSAPRHNEQFF. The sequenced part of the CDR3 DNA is TGCAGTGCTCCGCGGCACAATGAG.